The present entry profiles one T cell receptor beta chain with its context. The germline V gene has CDR1 ENHRY and CDR2 SYGVKD. CDR3 length equals 15 residues. The J segment lost 5 bases and the V segment lost 2 bases, leaving 6 bases of the junction unmatched. Clones were read by immunoSEQ multiplex PCR, and TCRdb kept only the in-frame ones, dropping some. The sample carries over 20,000 clones, 75% to 85% recorded once. This record belongs to a study of OX40 agonist ivuxolimab in advanced cancers. Study-level background: As their treatment, patients were administered ivuxolimab, an agonistic anti-OX40 (CD134) antibody. Of the participants, 40% to 50% had some prior anti-PD-1, anti-PD-L1 or anti-CTLA-4 therapy, which was allowed. Cohort: roughly 80% men, mean age approximately 60, aged about 23 to 79.

The J gene is TRBJ2-7, the V gene TRBV10-3; 10 bases are a match to TRBD1. The source of this sequence is an adult with an advanced solid tumor such as melanoma, head and neck, liver or kidney cancer. Sequenced material: CD4+ or CD8+ T cells sorted from blood, taken in a trial of the OX40 agonist ivuxolimab. The chain's CDR3 is CAISERRDRGHEQYF. The CDR3 nucleotides are TGTGCCATCAGTGAGCGCCGGGACAGGGGTCACGAGCAGTACTTC.